The entry below gives a single T cell receptor (beta chain) sequence along with its context. Its antigen is as yet unknown. These data are taken from a study of T cell responses to AZD1222 COVID-19 vaccine. Findings of the study overall: Two AZD1222 administrations were followed by greater Spike-specific TCR breadth and depth. Reportedly, nearly half of unique spike TCRs recognized epitopes outside B.1.351/B.1.1.7 mutations. Clonal diversity was possibly underestimated, and the donors were mostly white British, with more females.

Pooling was applied to second doses at about 4 or about 12 weeks. CDR3 length: 13 amino acids. V dropped 3 bases and J dropped 6 bases, with 12 bases sitting between them. Germline V gives CDR1 MNHNS, CDR2 SASEGT. Profiling relied on immunoSEQ multiplex PCR, and the TCRdb table lists in-frame clones only, not all of them. The table lists 120,000 or so clones, 84% of them singletons, with 25% to 35% in the top ten. The sample was peripheral blood, taken 28 days after the second AZD1222 dose. The genes are TRBV6-1 and TRBJ2-7, with D uncertain. The source is an adult who received the AZD1222 COVID-19 vaccine. The CDR3 region has the DNA TGTGCCAGCAGTGATGTGGGTCTCGGCGAGCAGTACTTC. Its translation: CASSDVGLGEQYF.